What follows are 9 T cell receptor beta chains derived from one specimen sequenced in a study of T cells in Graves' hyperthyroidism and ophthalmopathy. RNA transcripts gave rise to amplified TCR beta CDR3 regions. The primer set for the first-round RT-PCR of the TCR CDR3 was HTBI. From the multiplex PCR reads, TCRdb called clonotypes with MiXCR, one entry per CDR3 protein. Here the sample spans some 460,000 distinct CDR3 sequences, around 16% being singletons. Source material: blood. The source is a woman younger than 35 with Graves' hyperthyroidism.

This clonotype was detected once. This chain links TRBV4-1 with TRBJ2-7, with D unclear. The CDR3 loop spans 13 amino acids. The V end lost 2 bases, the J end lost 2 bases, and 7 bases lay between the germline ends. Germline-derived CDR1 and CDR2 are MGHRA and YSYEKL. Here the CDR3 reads CASSQTMAYEQYF. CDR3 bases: TGCGCCAGCAGCCAAACCATGGCCTACGAGCAGTACTTC.

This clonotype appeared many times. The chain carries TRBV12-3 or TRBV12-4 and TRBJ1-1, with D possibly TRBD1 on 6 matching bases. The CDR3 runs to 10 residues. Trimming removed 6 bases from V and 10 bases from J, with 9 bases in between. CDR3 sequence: CASSTGRAFF. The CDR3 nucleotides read TGTGCCAGCAGCACAGGGAGAGCTTTCTTT.

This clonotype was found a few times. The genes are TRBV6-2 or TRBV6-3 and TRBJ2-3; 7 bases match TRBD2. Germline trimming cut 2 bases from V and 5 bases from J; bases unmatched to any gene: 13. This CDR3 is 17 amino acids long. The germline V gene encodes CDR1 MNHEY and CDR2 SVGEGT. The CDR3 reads CASSYTPGRGIEDTQYF. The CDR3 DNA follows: TGTGCCAGCAGTTACACCCCGGGGCGGGGGATTGAAGATACGCAGTATTTT.

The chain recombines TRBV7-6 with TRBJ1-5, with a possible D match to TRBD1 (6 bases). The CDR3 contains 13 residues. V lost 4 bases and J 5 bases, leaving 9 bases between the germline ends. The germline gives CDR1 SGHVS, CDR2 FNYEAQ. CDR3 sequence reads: CASSSRQDQPQHF. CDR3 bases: TGTGCCAGCAGCTCCCGACAGGATCAGCCCCAGCATTTT.

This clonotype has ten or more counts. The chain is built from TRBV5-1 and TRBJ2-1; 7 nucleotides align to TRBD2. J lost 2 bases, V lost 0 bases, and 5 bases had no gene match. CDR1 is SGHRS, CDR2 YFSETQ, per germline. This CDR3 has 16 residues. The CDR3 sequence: CASSLVRLAAYNEQFF. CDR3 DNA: TGCGCCAGCAGCTTGGTAAGGCTAGCGGCCTACAATGAGCAGTTCTTC.

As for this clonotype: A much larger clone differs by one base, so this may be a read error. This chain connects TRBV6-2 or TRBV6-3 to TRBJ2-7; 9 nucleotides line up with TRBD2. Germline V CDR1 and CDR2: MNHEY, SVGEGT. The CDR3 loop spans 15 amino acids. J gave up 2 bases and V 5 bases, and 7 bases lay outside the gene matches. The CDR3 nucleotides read TGTGCCAGCAGTCCTGGGGCGGGGGGGGCCTACGAGCAGTACTTC. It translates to CASSPGAGGAYEQYF.

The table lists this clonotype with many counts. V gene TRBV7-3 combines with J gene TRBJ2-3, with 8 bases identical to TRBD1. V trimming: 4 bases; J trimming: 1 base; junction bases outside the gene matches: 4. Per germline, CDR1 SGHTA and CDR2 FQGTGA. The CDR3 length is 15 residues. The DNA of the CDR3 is TGTGCCAGCAGCTCGACAGGGGAGGGCACAGATACGCAGTATTTT. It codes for CASSSTGEGTDTQYF.

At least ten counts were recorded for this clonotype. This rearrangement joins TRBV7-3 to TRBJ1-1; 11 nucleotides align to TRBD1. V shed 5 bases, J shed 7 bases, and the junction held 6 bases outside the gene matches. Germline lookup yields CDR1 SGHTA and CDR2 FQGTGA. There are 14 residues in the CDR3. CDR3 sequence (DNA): TGTGCCAGCAGCCCCGGACAGGGGGCTATTGAAGCTTTCTTT. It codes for CASSPGQGAIEAFF.

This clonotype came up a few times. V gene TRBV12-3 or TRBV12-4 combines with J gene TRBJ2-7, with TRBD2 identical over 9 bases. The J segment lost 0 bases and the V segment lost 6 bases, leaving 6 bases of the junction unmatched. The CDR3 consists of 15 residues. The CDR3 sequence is CASSPTSGYSYEQYF. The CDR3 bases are TGTGCCAGCAGCCCAACTAGCGGGTACTCCTACGAGCAGTACTTC.